These 8 T cell receptor beta chains were all obtained from the same sample, sequenced in a study of blood T cell repertoires in COVID-19. The table came from immunoSEQ multiplex PCR; TCRdb's copy has only in-frame clones and leaves some out. The profile shows some 150,000 clones, 65% to 90% of them singletons. The sample consisted of peripheral blood. The origin of the receptors is a woman aged 45-59 years with acute or convalescent COVID-19.

This sequence joins TRBV27 and TRBJ2-1; D is possibly TRBD2 (6 bases). The length of the CDR3 is 14 residues. From germline, CDR1 is MNHEY and CDR2 SMNVEV (reference sequence). Trimming removed 8 bases from V and 4 bases from J, with 15 bases in between. Here the CDR3 reads CASGRSGVYNEQFF. The DNA of the CDR3 is TGTGCCAGCGGACGTAGCGGCGTGTACAATGAGCAGTTCTTC.

This chain links TRBV12-5 with TRBJ1-3; tentative D call: TRBD1 (5 bases). The V gene lost 6 bases and the J gene lost 4 bases, with 13 bases spanning the gap. Germline CDR1 is LGHNT and CDR2 is FRNRAP. The CDR3 sequence is 14 residues long. The CDR3 bases are TGTGCTAGTGGGCCCGGACAAATGGGAAACACCATATATTTT. Its protein is CASGPGQMGNTIYF.

This chain connects TRBV28 to TRBJ2-5; a possible D gene is TRBD1 (6 bases). The length of the CDR3 is 13 residues. V lost 2 bases and J 7 bases, leaving 11 bases between the germline ends. Germline CDR1 is MDHEN and CDR2 is SYDVKM. The CDR3 reads CASSLGQTGTQYF. CDR3 nucleotides: TGTGCCAGCAGTTTAGGACAGACGGGGACCCAGTACTTC.

This clone was seen just once. The chain couples TRBV15 to TRBJ2-7; 9 bases align to TRBD2. Losses at the gene ends were 0 bases for V and 7 bases for J; bases not matched to a gene: 7. CDR3 length: 15 amino acids. Germline V gene sequence: CDR1 LNHNV, CDR2 YYDKDF (reference sequence). The CDR3: CATSRDAGGAWEQYF. CDR3 DNA sequence: TGTGCCACCAGCAGAGATGCGGGGGGGGCCTGGGAGCAGTACTTC.

This chain links TRBV5-4 with TRBJ2-5, with TRBD1 matching 9 bases. V gave up 4 bases and J gave up 2 bases; unmatched junction bases: 9. Germline CDR1 and CDR2: SGHNT and YYREEE (reference sequence). The CDR3 spans 16 residues. CDR3 loop: CASSRPDRGGQETQYF. In DNA form, the CDR3 reads TGTGCCAGCAGCCGTCCGGACAGGGGAGGTCAAGAGACCCAGTACTTC.

CDR3: CARATETQYF. CDR3 nucleotide sequence: TGTGCCCGAGCAACAGAGACCCAGTACTTC. V usage is TRBV19 and J usage is TRBJ2-5; D is ambiguous. CDR1 LNHDA and CDR2 SQIVND come from the germline V gene (reference sequence). The CDR3 is made up of 10 amino acids. The V gene lost 11 bases and the J gene lost 4 bases, with 8 bases spanning the gap. Looking up the rest from reference TRBV19 and TRBJ2-5 gives the full variable domain: DGGITQSPKYLFRKEGQNVTLSCEQNLNHDAMYWYRQDPGQGLRLIYYSQIVNDFQKGDIAEGYSVSREKKESFPLTVTSAQKNPTAFYLCARATETQYFGPGTRLLVL.

This chain uses TRBV4-2 with TRBJ2-7, with TRBD1 matching over 10 bases. CDR1 and CDR2 (germline): LGHNA, YNFKEQ. This CDR3 has 14 amino acids. J lost 6 bases, V lost 4 bases, and 6 bases had no gene match. CDR3 nucleotides: TGTGCCAGCAGCCTGGGACAGGGGTCATCCGAGCAGTACTTC. Translating gives CASSLGQGSSEQYF.

V is TRBV19 and J is TRBJ2-2; tentative D call: TRBD1 (6 bases). Germline V gene lookup returns CDR1 LNHDA and CDR2 SQIVND (reference sequence). CDR3 length: 15 residues. Trimming removed 6 bases at V and 7 bases at J, with 18 bases between. CDR3 in amino acids: CASRRARQAGGELFF. The CDR3 bases are TGTGCCAGTAGGCGGGCCAGACAGGCGGGCGGGGAGCTGTTTTTT.